This T cell receptor (beta chain) was identified in a study of blood T cell repertoires in COVID-19. Study context: Among Cohort 3 donors, those recovered had two negative PCRs, clearance, or symptom resolution.

TCRdb keeps only in-frame clones here, not all; method: immunoSEQ multiplex PCR. The sample includes about 140,000 clones, roughly 84% seen only once; the top ten take approximately 4%. The sample consisted of PBMCs or T cells enriched from blood (not recorded which). This receptor was taken from a man aged 50 or older in a cohort exposed to, infected with or recovered from COVID-19 (not recorded which).

CDR3 region: CASSFPPVEAFF. CDR3 coding DNA: TGTGCCAGCAGTTTCCCCCCGGTTGAAGCTTTCTTT. This chain joins TRBV28 and TRBJ1-1; no clear D gene. V was cut by 3 bases and J by 7 bases, with 9 bases left in between. Germline-derived CDR1 and CDR2 are MDHEN and SYDVKM. This CDR3 spans 12 amino acids.